This TCR beta chain is drawn from a study of cytomegalovirus exposure and HLA in healthy donors. Study conclusions and caveats: According to a later analysis, most TCR beta chains associated with CMV appeared HLA-restricted.

PCR amplification relied on 60 Vbeta primers (plus 13 Jbeta primers). Profiled with immunoSEQ multiplex PCR; TCRdb holds only in-frame clones, not every one. The table has roughly 130,000 clones, 75% to 90% seen once; the top ten hold over 2%. This clone was found a few times. No antigen is known for it. The V end lost 5 bases, the J end lost 14 bases, and 18 bases lay between the germline ends. Looked up from germline, CDR1 is MNHNS and CDR2 is SASEGT. The CDR3 has 12 residues. The source material was PBMCs. J is TRBJ2-5 and V is TRBV6-1, with a possible D match to TRBD2 (5 bases). This TCR was sampled from a man aged 30-40 years in good health and CMV-seronegative. The CDR3 here is CASSLSEGNVYF. CDR3 bases: TGTGCCAGCAGTCTCTCCGAGGGCAACGTTTACTTC.